These 20 T cell receptor beta chains came from one sample sequenced in a study of blood T cell repertoires in COVID-19. This table comes from immunoSEQ multiplex PCR, and its TCRdb copy is limited to in-frame clones, with some not included. The profile shows 44,000 or so clones, 83% of them singletons. Sequenced sample: peripheral blood. The origin of the receptors is a man at least 80 years old in a cohort sampled during active COVID-19.

V and J are TRBV9 and TRBJ1-3, with 7 bases identical to TRBD1. CDR1 is SGDLS and CDR2 is YYNGEE in the germline V gene. After removal of 6 bases from V and 4 bases from J, the junction contained 7 bases not matched to a gene. There are 14 residues in the CDR3. CDR3 amino acids: CASKEGARGNTIYF. CDR3 coding DNA: TGTGCCAGCAAAGAGGGGGCTAGGGGAAACACCATATATTTT.

The chain joins TRBV6-6 to TRBJ1-1, with 9 bases that match TRBD1. Germline V gene sequence: CDR1 MNHNY, CDR2 SVGAGI (reference sequence). This CDR3 spans 15 amino acids. Trimming at V came to 5 bases and at J to 5 bases, leaving 9 bases not matched to a gene. CDR3 loop: CASSARQGGGTEAFF. CDR3 DNA: TGTGCCAGCAGTGCACGACAGGGGGGCGGAACTGAAGCTTTCTTT.

The chain has TRBV7-2 and TRBJ2-7; 9 nucleotides match TRBD2. The CDR3 contains 15 residues. V was pared by 3 bases and J by 4 bases, with 7 bases of the junction left unmatched. CDR1 is SGHTA, CDR2 FQGNSA, per germline. The CDR3 coding sequence is TGTGCCAGCAGCTTTCCCGGCGGGGGGGCGTACGAGCAGTACTTC. Amino acids: CASSFPGGGAYEQYF.

This chain links TRBV11-2 with TRBJ1-2, with TRBD1 identical over 7 bases. The ends lost 2 bases at V and 8 bases at J; junction bases unmatched: 5. Germline lookup yields CDR1 SGHAT and CDR2 FQNNGV. The CDR3 extends over 13 amino acids. CDR3 protein: CASSLTTGKGYTF. CDR3 nucleotides: TGTGCCAGCAGCTTAACGACAGGGAAGGGCTACACCTTC.

In its sample, this clone was seen once. This rearrangement joins TRBV4-1 to TRBJ2-7; TRBD1 aligns across 7 bases. J was trimmed by 2 bases and V by 1 base; bases with no gene match: 11. The CDR3 spans 17 residues. Germline CDR1 and CDR2: MGHRA and YSYEKL. CDR3 nucleotide sequence: TGCGCCAGCAGCCAAGGCCCCGGACAGGCCAGGGCCTACGAGCAGTACTTC. This encodes CASSQGPGQARAYEQYF.

The rearrangement joins TRBV28 to TRBJ1-1; D ambiguous. Looked up from germline, CDR1 is MDHEN and CDR2 is SYDVKM. Trimming removed 4 bases at V and 3 bases at J, with 6 bases between. The CDR3 consists of 12 residues. The CDR3 protein is CASSWSYTEAFF. Here the CDR3 DNA reads TGTGCCAGCAGTTGGAGTTACACTGAAGCTTTCTTT.

The V and J genes are TRBV19 and TRBJ2-5; 8 nucleotides align to TRBD2. Germline trimming cut 8 bases from V and 4 bases from J; bases unmatched to any gene: 6. Germline CDR1 is LNHDA and CDR2 is SQIVND (reference sequence). This CDR3 comprises 13 residues. The CDR3 region has the DNA TGTGCCAGTCGGACGGGAGGGGCAGAGACCCAGTACTTC. Protein product: CASRTGGAETQYF.

The table lists this clone with a count of one. The V gene is TRBV28, the J gene TRBJ1-2, with 10 bases identical to TRBD1. This CDR3 is built from 14 residues. Trimming removed 4 bases from V and 5 bases from J; junction bases left unmatched: 4. The germline V gene encodes CDR1 MDHEN and CDR2 SYDVKM. CDR3 sequence reads: CASSSGQGSYGYTF. The CDR3, as DNA: TGTGCCAGCAGTTCGGGACAGGGGTCATATGGCTACACCTTC.

The chain combines TRBV6-5 with TRBJ2-3; 7 bases line up with TRBD2. Germline loops: CDR1 MNHEY, CDR2 SVGAGI. The CDR3 length is 13 residues. Germline trimming cut 10 bases from V and 8 bases from J; bases unmatched to any gene: 12. CDR3 DNA sequence: TGTGCCACGTGGGAGGGTGGCCGTCGTACGCAGTATTTT. Amino acids: CATWEGGRRTQYF.

The genes are TRBV7-6 and TRBJ2-7; 11 bases match TRBD2. V gave up 1 base and J gave up 2 bases; unmatched junction bases: 4. The CDR3 spans 16 residues. Germline-derived CDR1 and CDR2 are SGHVS and FNYEAQ. CDR3 nucleotide sequence: TGTGCCAGCAGCTTAGGGAATAGCGGGGGGGCCTACGAGCAGTACTTC. It yields the protein CASSLGNSGGAYEQYF.

This chain uses TRBV27 with TRBJ2-7, with D possibly TRBD2 on 5 matching bases. Germline CDR1 and CDR2: MNHEY and SMNVEV (reference sequence). Trimming removed 3 bases at V and 3 bases at J, with 12 bases between. The CDR3 sequence is 14 residues long. The DNA for the CDR3 is TGTGCCAGCAGTTTGCGGGCAGGCAGCTACGAGCAGTACTTC. It encodes CASSLRAGSYEQYF.

The V and J genes are TRBV4-3 and TRBJ2-1; possible D gene TRBD1, 5 bases. Germline V gene sequence: CDR1 LGHNA, CDR2 YSLEER. V lost 5 bases, J lost 1 base, and 18 bases lay in between. The length of the CDR3 is 17 residues. CDR3 in DNA: TGCGCCAGCAGCTACTTTTTCTCGACAGCTTCCTACAATGAGCAGTTCTTC. This gives the protein CASSYFFSTASYNEQFF.

This clone was found a few times. The CDR3 nucleotides read TGTGCCAGCAGTCCTGGACAGGGGGTCACAGATACGCAGTATTTT. Protein sequence: CASSPGQGVTDTQYF. This rearrangement joins TRBV28 to TRBJ2-3; TRBD1 aligns across 10 bases. The ends lost 5 bases at V and 2 bases at J; junction bases unmatched: 4. The CDR3 totals 15 residues. Per the germline V gene, CDR1 is MDHEN and CDR2 is SYDVKM.

As for this clone: At the DNA level, this CDR3 is encoded by other sequences in the same sample as well. The chain employs TRBV24-1 and TRBJ2-2; TRBD1 matches at 9 bases. Germline V gives CDR1 KGHDR, CDR2 SFDVKD. V was pared by 1 base and J by 3 bases, with 2 bases of the junction left unmatched. The length of the CDR3 is 16 residues. This CDR3 is CATSDFTGGHTGELFF. The CDR3, as DNA: TGTGCCACCAGTGATTTTACAGGGGGCCACACCGGGGAGCTGTTTTTT.

Notes on this clone: The same CDR3 also results from other DNA sequences found in this sample. The chain employs TRBV7-9 and TRBJ1-4; 8 nucleotides match TRBD1. V trimming: 5 bases; J trimming: 7 bases; junction bases outside the gene matches: 9. Germline V lookup: CDR1 SEHNR, CDR2 FQNEAQ (reference sequence). The CDR3 runs to 15 residues. This chain's CDR3 is CASSPLGQGGEKLFF. CDR3 bases: TGTGCCAGCAGCCCACTTGGACAGGGTGGTGAAAAACTGTTTTTT.

V and J are TRBV19 and TRBJ1-2; 8 bases line up with TRBD1. The V segment lost 4 bases and the J segment 6 bases; nucleotides outside the gene matches: 10. The germline V gene has CDR1 LNHDA and CDR2 SQIVND (reference sequence). CDR3 size: 15 residues. The CDR3 region is CASSTLRDRTHGYTF. CDR3 in DNA: TGTGCCAGTAGTACCCTCCGGGACAGGACCCATGGCTACACCTTC.

The rearrangement joins TRBV5-1 to TRBJ1-5; D not resolved. Germline loops: CDR1 SGHRS, CDR2 YFSETQ. The germline V and J ends were trimmed by 5 bases and 4 bases, with 10 bases remaining between them. The CDR3 runs to 13 residues. The CDR3 nucleotides read TGCGCCAGCAGGCGAGGAGAGAATCAGCCCCAGCATTTT. Its protein is CASRRGENQPQHF. The full variable domain, its missing parts supplied by reference TRBV5-1 and TRBJ1-5, is KAGVTQTPRYLIKTRGQQVTLSCSPISGHRSVSWYQQTPGQGLQFLFEYFSETQRNKGNFPGRFSGRQFSNSRSEMNVSTLELGDSALYLCASRRGENQPQHFGDGTRLSIL.

The CDR3 loop reads CASSHSSRQGGSMEQYF. Written as DNA, the CDR3 is TGTGCCAGCAGCCACTCTTCTCGACAGGGGGGGAGTATGGAGCAGTACTTC. The gene calls are TRBV3-1 (or the pseudogene TRBV3-2) and TRBJ2-7, with TRBD1 matching over 9 bases. The V gene's germline CDR1 is LGHDT and CDR2 YNNKEL (reference sequence). The CDR3 runs 17 residues. J lost 7 bases, V lost 3 bases, and 16 bases had no gene match.

V gene TRBV27 combines with J gene TRBJ1-6; tentative D call: TRBD1 (5 bases). V was clipped by 5 bases and J by 5 bases, with 16 bases between them. The CDR3 is made up of 16 amino acids. Germline V gene sequence: CDR1 MNHEY, CDR2 SMNVEV (reference sequence). The DNA of the CDR3 is TGTGCCAGCAGTCTGAGCTTGGCAGGGAATAATTCACCCCTCCACTTT. It codes for CASSLSLAGNNSPLHF.

This sequence joins TRBV19 and TRBJ1-2, with no clear D. The CDR3 is made up of 14 amino acids. The ends were cut back, 5 bases at V and 0 bases at J, with 10 bases in the middle. CDR1 LNHDA and CDR2 SQIVND come from the germline V gene (reference sequence). The CDR3 DNA sequence: TGTGCCAGTAGTTATAACGGAGCTAACTATGGCTACACCTTC. Translation: CASSYNGANYGYTF.